Below are 28 T cell receptor beta chains sequenced from a single sample in a study of T cell responses to AZD1222 COVID-19 vaccine. Clones were read by immunoSEQ multiplex PCR, and TCRdb kept only the in-frame ones, dropping some. This sample carries 150,000 to 200,000 clones, 85% to 95% of them seen once, and the ten largest clones take around 2.3%. The sequenced sample was peripheral blood, obtained on day 0 of AZD1222 vaccination. These TCRs come from an adult in good health.

This clone was seen just once. The chain joins TRBV12-5 to TRBJ1-3; the D is unclear. Trimming removed 5 bases from V and 4 bases from J, with 6 bases in between. The CDR3 sequence is 12 residues long. CDR1 is LGHNT and CDR2 is FRNRAP in the germline V gene. This chain's CDR3 is CASGTPGNTIYF. The DNA of the CDR3 is TGTGCTAGTGGTACCCCGGGAAACACCATATATTTT.

Here the CDR3 reads CASRSGTFENTGELFF. The CDR3 bases are TGCGCCAGCAGAAGTGGGACTTTTGAGAACACCGGGGAGCTGTTTTTT. V is TRBV5-1 and J is TRBJ2-2, with D possibly matching TRBD2 (6 bases). This CDR3 is 16 amino acids long. V dropped 5 bases and J dropped 1 base, with 15 bases sitting between them. Germline V CDR1 and CDR2: SGHRS, YFSETQ. Full variable domain (remainder filled in from reference TRBV5-1 and TRBJ2-2): KAGVTQTPRYLIKTRGQQVTLSCSPISGHRSVSWYQQTPGQGLQFLFEYFSETQRNKGNFPGRFSGRQFSNSRSEMNVSTLELGDSALYLCASRSGTFENTGELFFGEGSRLTVL.

This clone occurred once. This chain links TRBV30 with TRBJ1-5, with D uncertain. V lost 2 bases and J lost 5, with 10 bases in between. This CDR3 region has 13 residues. CDR1 and CDR2 from the germline V gene are GTSNPN and SVGIG (reference sequence). The CDR3 region has the DNA TGTGCCTGGAGTAACAGTATGGATCAGCCCCAGCATTTT. It codes for CAWSNSMDQPQHF.

The chain recombines TRBV18 with TRBJ2-2, with D unresolved. This CDR3 has 16 amino acids. Germline V lookup: CDR1 KGHSH, CDR2 LQKENI. V was cut by 3 bases and J by 6 bases, with 17 bases left in between. The CDR3 protein is CASSPSSHLVPGELFF. CDR3 in DNA: TGTGCCAGCTCACCGTCATCACACCTGGTCCCCGGGGAGCTGTTTTTT.

The genes are TRBV5-4 and TRBJ1-6; D is unclear. CDR1 and CDR2 (germline): SGHNT, YYREEE (reference sequence). V was shortened by 10 bases and J by 5 bases, with 13 bases between the two germline ends. This CDR3 comprises 13 residues. The CDR3 DNA follows: TGTGCCGTTACCCCCGGGGATAATTCACCCCTCCACTTT. The encoded protein is CAVTPGDNSPLHF.

CDR3 in DNA: TGTGCCAGCAGCTTAAGGAGACTAGCGGAATCCACCCTAGCCAAAAACATTCAGTACTTC. As protein: CASSLRRLAESTLAKNIQYF. The J gene is TRBJ2-4, the V gene TRBV7-3; 9 bases match TRBD2. CDR3 length equals 20 residues. Germline V gene sequence: CDR1 SGHTA, CDR2 FQGTGA. V gave up 1 base and J gave up 0 bases; unmatched junction bases: 13.

The chain combines TRBV5-1 with TRBJ2-7; the D gene could be TRBD1 or TRBD2 (5 bases each). The CDR3 sequence is 15 residues long. Trimming pared 0 bases from V and 4 bases from J, leaving 14 bases between. Germline V gene data show CDR1 as SGHRS and CDR2 as YFSETQ. The CDR3, as DNA: TGCGCCAGCAGCTTGGAAGGGACGCGGGCGTACGAGCAGTACTTC. Translation gives CASSLEGTRAYEQYF.

The chain links TRBV4-2 to TRBJ2-1, with D tentatively TRBD1 (5 bases). The CDR3 has 14 residues. The germline V and J ends were trimmed by 2 bases and 5 bases, with 10 bases remaining between them. Germline CDR1 LGHNA, CDR2 YNFKEQ. The CDR3 region is CASSQQQENNEQFF. The DNA of the CDR3 is TGTGCCAGCAGCCAACAACAGGAGAACAATGAGCAGTTCTTC.

The rearrangement joins TRBV6-5 to TRBJ2-5; D assignment may be TRBD1 or TRBD2 (5 bases each). The germline V and J ends were trimmed by 4 bases and 5 bases, with 11 bases remaining between them. The CDR3 sequence is 13 residues long. Germline V gene lookup returns CDR1 MNHEY and CDR2 SVGAGI. CDR3 sequence: CASSWDPRETQYF. The DNA of the CDR3 is TGTGCCAGCAGTTGGGACCCCCGGGAGACCCAGTACTTC.

The chain employs TRBV4-1 and TRBJ2-7; D is perhaps TRBD1 (5 bases). Trimming cost V 1 base and J 2 bases, with 12 bases left between them. Germline V gives CDR1 MGHRA, CDR2 YSYEKL. The CDR3 spans 15 residues. The CDR3 region has the DNA TGCGCCAGCAGCCAAGGCCCGCGACAGACCTACGAGCAGTACTTC. It encodes CASSQGPRQTYEQYF.

The chain couples TRBV19 to TRBJ1-2; no clear D. CDR1 and CDR2 (germline): LNHDA, SQIVND (reference sequence). Between the trimmed V and J ends, which lost 9 bases and 6 bases, there was a span of 17 bases. This CDR3 contains 13 residues. The CDR3 nucleotides read TGTGCCAGCGGCATAGCAGAGCGCCATGGCTACACCTTC. It yields the protein CASGIAERHGYTF.

The chain links TRBV18 to TRBJ1-6, with a possible D match to TRBD1 (6 bases). Germline V gene sequence: CDR1 KGHSH, CDR2 LQKENI. The CDR3 length is 14 residues. Trimming pared 2 bases from V and 7 bases from J, leaving 9 bases between. The CDR3 spells CASSPTGTNSPLHF. The CDR3 region has the DNA TGTGCCAGCTCACCAACAGGGACCAATTCACCCCTCCACTTT.

The chain couples TRBV7-9 to TRBJ2-3; tentative D call: TRBD1 (7 bases). Trimming shortened V by 8 bases and J by 1 base, and 10 bases separated the two germline ends. Germline CDR1 SEHNR, CDR2 FQNEAQ (reference sequence). The length of the CDR3 is 13 residues. The CDR3 DNA sequence: TGTGCCAGCGGCAGGGGGGGCACAGATACGCAGTATTTT. Protein: CASGRGGTDTQYF.

V and J are TRBV7-8 and TRBJ1-2; possibly TRBD1 for D (5 bases). The CDR3 runs to 13 residues. Trimming removed 5 bases at V and 3 bases at J, with 10 bases between. From germline, CDR1 is SGHVS and CDR2 FQNEAQ. CDR3 in DNA: TGTGCCAGCAGCCAAAGGGGAGACTATGGCTACACCTTC. Translating gives CASSQRGDYGYTF.

V gene TRBV5-1 combines with J gene TRBJ2-5; 8 bases are shared with TRBD1. Germline V gene data show CDR1 as SGHRS and CDR2 as YFSETQ. This CDR3 contains 14 residues. Germline trimming cut 2 bases from V and 2 bases from J; bases unmatched to any gene: 2. This CDR3 reads CASSFGTGQETQYF. The CDR3 nucleotides are TGCGCCAGCAGCTTCGGGACAGGTCAAGAGACCCAGTACTTC.

The chain recombines TRBV27 with TRBJ2-5; the D is unclear. Germline assignment: CDR1 MNHEY and CDR2 SMNVEV (reference sequence). The CDR3 has 13 residues. V was pared by 0 bases and J by 5 bases, with 7 bases between. The CDR3, as DNA: TGTGCCAGCAGTTTATCGGGCTGGGAGACCCAGTACTTC. It is translated as CASSLSGWETQYF.

J is TRBJ1-2 and V is TRBV6-5; a possible D gene is TRBD1 (5 bases). The CDR3 runs 14 residues. Germline values: CDR1 MNHEY, CDR2 SVGAGI. Trimming took off 0 bases at V and 8 bases at J, with 13 bases between the two ends. CDR3 nucleotide sequence: TGTGCCAGCAGTTACTCGCTATCGGGGCGCGGCTACACCTTC. This translates into CASSYSLSGRGYTF.

This chain connects TRBV12-3 or TRBV12-4 to TRBJ2-2; D is ambiguous. Between the trimmed V and J ends, which lost 5 bases and 1 base, there was a span of 5 bases. CDR3 length: 13 residues. The CDR3 loop reads CASSAGNTGELFF. DNA of the CDR3: TGTGCCAGCAGTGCCGGGAACACCGGGGAGCTGTTTTTT.

The chain links TRBV5-1 to TRBJ1-1, with 9 positions matching TRBD1. Per germline, CDR1 SGHRS and CDR2 YFSETQ. V dropped 0 bases and J dropped 7; count of bases not matched to a gene: 7. The CDR3 totals 15 residues. The CDR3 DNA follows: TGCGCCAGCAGCTTGGCCTCACAGGGGGCCGGTGAAGCTTTCTTT. The encoded protein is CASSLASQGAGEAFF.

V gene TRBV6-5 combines with J gene TRBJ1-4; 8 bases fit TRBD1. V trimming: 6 bases; J trimming: 8 bases; junction bases outside the gene matches: 8. This CDR3 is built from 14 residues. The germline CDR1 and CDR2 sequences are MNHEY and SVGAGI. In DNA, the CDR3 is TGTGCCAGCAGGAACACCAGGGGGCGCGAAAAACTGTTTTTT. Translation gives CASRNTRGREKLFF.

This chain connects TRBV7-9 to TRBJ2-1; possible D gene TRBD2, 5 bases. The CDR3 totals 16 residues. V dropped 2 bases and J dropped 6 bases, with 17 bases sitting between them. In germline, CDR1 is SEHNR, CDR2 FQNEAQ (reference sequence). For the CDR3, the DNA is TGTGCCAGCAGCTTACCACCGCGGGCCCTAACCAATGAGCAGTTCTTC. Its protein product is CASSLPPRALTNEQFF.

The chain is built from TRBV6-9 and TRBJ1-2, with no clear D. CDR1 and CDR2 from the germline V gene are MNHGY and SVAAGI. V was trimmed by 7 bases and J by 8 bases, leaving 11 bases between them. This CDR3 has 11 amino acids. The CDR3 DNA reads as TGTGCCAGCACCAGCCTGGGGGGCTACACCTTC. Encoded protein: CASTSLGGYTF.

In its sample, this clone was seen a few times. The V and J genes are TRBV15 and TRBJ1-5; the match to TRBD1 covers 7 bases. CDR1 is LNHNV, CDR2 YYDKDF, per germline (reference sequence). Trimming removed 0 bases from V and 1 base from J; junction bases left unmatched: 0. This CDR3 spans 15 amino acids. CDR3: CATSRDRGSNQPQHF. DNA of the CDR3: TGTGCCACCAGCAGAGACAGGGGGAGCAATCAGCCCCAGCATTTT.

The J gene is TRBJ1-2, the V gene TRBV10-3; TRBD1 aligns across 7 bases. The ends lost 3 bases at V and 2 bases at J; junction bases unmatched: 3. The germline CDR1 and CDR2 sequences are ENHRY and SYGVKD. The CDR3 contains 14 residues. The CDR3 sequence is CAISDQGGNYGYTF. CDR3 nucleotides: TGTGCCATCAGTGACCAGGGGGGGAACTATGGCTACACCTTC.

The chain joins TRBV11-2 to TRBJ1-6, with D maybe TRBD1 (5 bases). V lost 5 bases, J lost 4 bases, and 21 bases lay in between. The germline CDR1 and CDR2 sequences are SGHAT and FQNNGV. The CDR3 spans 18 residues. The CDR3 DNA sequence: TGTGCCAGCAGCCCCGTGGGTGGGGGGAGAAAATATAATTCACCCCTCCACTTT. This codes for CASSPVGGGRKYNSPLHF.

J is TRBJ1-2 and V is TRBV28; D may be TRBD1 (5 bases). Per germline, CDR1 MDHEN and CDR2 SYDVKM. V gave up 6 bases and J gave up 0 bases, with 14 bases separating them. This CDR3 has 15 amino acids. This chain's CDR3 is CASSPAGYSNYGYTF. DNA of the CDR3: TGTGCCAGCAGCCCAGCAGGGTACTCTAACTATGGCTACACCTTC.

J is TRBJ2-1 and V is TRBV19, with 7 bases aligning to TRBD1. The V and J ends lost 6 bases and 14 bases, in that order; junction bases with no gene match: 22. The length of the CDR3 is 16 residues. The germline CDR1 and CDR2 sequences are LNHDA and SQIVND (reference sequence). The CDR3 region is CASSDYGVLGQVIKFF. The CDR3 nucleotides are TGTGCCAGTAGCGATTACGGGGTCCTAGGACAGGTTATCAAGTTCTTC.

This clone was recorded only once. The chain recombines TRBV4-3 with TRBJ2-7, with 8 bases identical to TRBD1. Germline loops: CDR1 LGHNA, CDR2 YSLEER. The CDR3 is 16 residues long. J was trimmed by 5 bases and V by 0 bases; bases with no gene match: 9. The CDR3 region is CASSQDWGRGRDEQYF. Written as DNA, the CDR3 is TGCGCCAGCAGCCAAGATTGGGGCAGGGGGCGGGACGAGCAGTACTTC.